These 13 T cell receptor beta chains share one sample of origin, sequenced in a study of OX40 agonist ivuxolimab in advanced cancers. The repertoire was sequenced with immunoSEQ multiplex PCR; TCRdb's copy has only in-frame clones and lacks some. This table has 20,000 to 25,000 clones, about 80% appearing once. The sequencing used CD4+ or CD8+ T cells sorted from blood, collected in a trial of the OX40 agonist ivuxolimab. The receptors come from an adult with an advanced solid tumor such as melanoma, head and neck, liver or kidney cancer.

The rearrangement joins TRBV15 to TRBJ1-4, with unresolved D. The germline V gene has CDR1 LNHNV and CDR2 YYDKDF (reference sequence). The CDR3 is 16 residues long. Trimming removed 3 bases at V and 4 bases at J, with 15 bases between. CDR3 nucleotides: TGTGCCACCAGCAGTTCACTGGCAGCACTTAATGAAAAACTGTTTTTT. Its translation: CATSSSLAALNEKLFF.

V and J are TRBV13 and TRBJ2-5; 7 bases are shared with TRBD2. CDR3 size: 14 residues. V was clipped by 5 bases and J by 9 bases; unmatched bases: 12. Germline V gene lookup returns CDR1 PRHDT and CDR2 FYEKMQ (reference sequence). CDR3 sequence (DNA): TGTGCCAGCAGCCCAGACCGGGCTGGGGGGGCCCAGTACTTC. Protein sequence: CASSPDRAGGAQYF.

This clone was observed a few times. The chain links TRBV9 to TRBJ1-1; D remains ambiguous. Germline V gives CDR1 SGDLS, CDR2 YYNGEE. Trimming stripped 0 bases from V and 4 bases from J, with 7 bases between. CDR3 size: 13 residues. The CDR3 is CASSVGSPTEAFF. The CDR3 DNA follows: TGTGCCAGCAGCGTAGGCAGCCCCACTGAAGCTTTCTTT.

The chain links TRBV30 to TRBJ2-7; the D gene is possibly TRBD1 (5 bases). The CDR3 covers 11 residues. The germline gives CDR1 GTSNPN, CDR2 SVGIG (reference sequence). Between the trimmed V and J ends, which lost 5 bases and 1 base, there was a span of 6 bases. Written as DNA, the CDR3 is TGTGCCTGGGACAGTTCCTACGAGCAGTACTTC. This sequence encodes CAWDSSYEQYF.

The table lists this clone with a count of one. CDR3 amino acids: CAWSRLATAYEQYF. For the CDR3, the DNA is TGTGCCTGGAGTCGACTAGCGACCGCCTACGAGCAGTACTTC. The chain joins TRBV30 to TRBJ2-7; TRBD2 agrees at 8 bases. Germline V gene sequence: CDR1 GTSNPN, CDR2 SVGIG (reference sequence). With 2 bases clipped from V and 2 bases from J, the junction kept 5 bases outside the gene matches. The CDR3 consists of 14 residues.

The V and J genes are TRBV25-1 and TRBJ1-4; D call uncertain. The CDR3 totals 17 residues. The V gene's germline CDR1 is MGHDK and CDR2 SYGVNS. Trimming removed 4 bases at V and 6 bases at J, with 21 bases between. The chain's CDR3 is CASSGVEQRGSDEKLFF. CDR3 coding DNA: TGTGCCAGCAGTGGTGTGGAACAGCGGGGTTCGGATGAAAAACTGTTTTTT.

The chain joins TRBV13 to TRBJ1-1; D is unclear. Trimming stripped 5 bases from V and 2 bases from J, with 3 bases between. Germline V lookup: CDR1 PRHDT, CDR2 FYEKMQ (reference sequence). The CDR3 sequence is 11 residues long. The CDR3 loop is CASSLNTEAFF. The CDR3 nucleotides read TGTGCCAGCAGCCTTAACACTGAAGCTTTCTTT.

This chain joins TRBV6-6 and TRBJ2-1, with 7 bases lining up with TRBD1. This CDR3 is 14 amino acids long. Per the germline V gene, CDR1 is MNHNY and CDR2 is SVGAGI (reference sequence). The trim removed 2 bases at V and 7 bases at J, leaving 5 bases unmatched. DNA for the CDR3: TGTGCCAGCAGTTACGACAGGGTAATTAATGAGCAGTTCTTC. It codes for CASSYDRVINEQFF.

The chain recombines TRBV27 with TRBJ2-7, with TRBD2 matching over 12 bases. The germline V gene encodes CDR1 MNHEY and CDR2 SMNVEV (reference sequence). The CDR3 is 14 residues long. V shed 3 bases and J 5 bases; nucleotides not matched to a gene: 2. The CDR3 loop reads CASSFRLAGDEQYF. Written as DNA, the CDR3 is TGTGCCAGCAGTTTTCGACTAGCGGGGGACGAGCAGTACTTC.

This chain connects TRBV2 to TRBJ2-7; TRBD2 agrees at 8 bases. The germline V gene encodes CDR1 SNHLY and CDR2 FYNNEI. CDR3 size: 16 residues. V shed 6 bases, J shed 2 bases, and the junction held 12 bases outside the gene matches. In DNA, the CDR3 is TGTGCCAGCAGGAGGGAGCCGGGGGGGGCCGCCTACGAGCAGTACTTC. This encodes CASRREPGGAAYEQYF.

V usage is TRBV5-1 and J usage is TRBJ1-4, with D hard to call. The CDR3 runs to 14 residues. The germline V gene encodes CDR1 SGHRS and CDR2 YFSETQ. V was clipped by 2 bases and J by 4 bases, with 9 bases between them. In DNA, the CDR3 is TGCGCCAGCAGCTTTGGCCAGCATAATGAAAAACTGTTTTTT. It is translated as CASSFGQHNEKLFF. Full variable domain (rest looked up from reference TRBV5-1 and TRBJ1-4): KAGVTQTPRYLIKTRGQQVTLSCSPISGHRSVSWYQQTPGQGLQFLFEYFSETQRNKGNFPGRFSGRQFSNSRSEMNVSTLELGDSALYLCASSFGQHNEKLFFGSGTQLSVL.

The chain uses TRBV27 and TRBJ2-2; no definite D call. Trimming left V 0 bases short and J 9 bases short, with 8 bases between. This CDR3 has 13 residues. Germline V gene lookup returns CDR1 MNHEY and CDR2 SMNVEV (reference sequence). CDR3 loop: CASSLSIFRELFF. CDR3 coding DNA: TGTGCCAGCAGTTTATCGATATTTAGGGAGCTGTTTTTT.

The V gene is TRBV19, the J gene TRBJ2-1; TRBD2 might be the D (6 bases). Trimming removed 4 bases from V and 5 bases from J, with 9 bases in between. CDR1 is LNHDA and CDR2 is SQIVND in the germline V gene (reference sequence). The CDR3 runs 13 residues. CDR3 residues: CASSTGGHNEQFF. The CDR3 DNA follows: TGTGCCAGTAGTACCGGGGGTCACAATGAGCAGTTCTTC.